The 14 T cell receptor beta chains given below trace back to one sample, sequenced in a study of early T cells in non-severe SARS-CoV-2 infection. TCRdb passed the 5' RACE reads through MiXCR, listing each CDR3 protein once. The sample consists of about 30,000 distinct CDR3 sequences, approximately 5.4% of them appearing once. The sample consisted of whole blood. The receptor set was obtained from an adult who was a healthcare worker with PCR-confirmed SARS-CoV-2 infection or an uninfected control (not recorded which).

This clonotype was detected ten times or more. The rearrangement uses TRBV28 and TRBJ1-4; D is unclear. The V end lost 2 bases, the J end lost 7 bases, and 8 bases lay between the germline ends. The CDR3 runs 13 residues. The germline V gene has CDR1 MDHEN and CDR2 SYDVKM. CDR3 protein: CASSLMAVEKLFF. DNA for the CDR3: TGTGCCAGCAGTTTAATGGCGGTTGAAAAACTGTTTTTT.

This clonotype is medium-sized. The CDR3: CATSDSGTGNNEQFF. CDR3 in DNA: TGTGCCACCAGTGATTCCGGGACAGGGAACAATGAGCAGTTCTTC. The chain combines TRBV24-1 with TRBJ2-1; TRBD1 matches 9 bases. V was clipped by 2 bases and J by 5 bases; unmatched bases: 3. This CDR3 is built from 15 residues. In germline, CDR1 is KGHDR, CDR2 SFDVKD.

This clonotype was seen many times. V gene TRBV12-3 or TRBV12-4 combines with J gene TRBJ1-1; TRBD1 might be the D (5 bases). Trimming cost V 3 bases and J 5 bases, with 19 bases left between them. This CDR3 region has 16 residues. DNA of the CDR3: TGTGCCAGCAGTTTCCGGGACGCCTCCCCAGGGACTGAAGCTTTCTTT. Amino acid sequence: CASSFRDASPGTEAFF.

V and J are TRBV11-2 and TRBJ2-7, with TRBD1 as a possible D gene (6 bases). The CDR3 has 15 residues. Trimming left V 3 bases short and J 4 bases short, with 16 bases between. CDR1 is SGHAT and CDR2 is FQNNGV in the germline V gene. The CDR3 reads CASSLVNLRGYEQYF. The CDR3 nucleotides are TGTGCCAGCAGCTTGGTTAACCTTAGGGGGTACGAGCAGTACTTC.

This clonotype was seen more than once but under ten times. The CDR3 region has the DNA TGTGCCAGCAGTTTTTCTTTGGGAGGGGACTATGGCTACACCTTC. It translates to CASSFSLGGDYGYTF. This chain uses TRBV28 with TRBJ1-2; D possibly corresponds to TRBD1 (5 bases). V was shortened by 3 bases and J by 3 bases, with 14 bases between the two germline ends. Germline V CDR1 and CDR2: MDHEN, SYDVKM. The CDR3 contains 15 residues.

This clonotype was counted at least ten times. The V and J genes are TRBV28 and TRBJ2-2; TRBD1 aligns across 9 bases. The length of the CDR3 is 16 residues. Germline CDR1 and CDR2: MDHEN and SYDVKM. V lost 4 bases to trimming and J lost 2 bases; unmatched junction nucleotides: 5. CDR3 amino acids: CASSYWDRENTGELFF. CDR3 in DNA: TGTGCCAGCAGTTATTGGGACAGGGAAAACACCGGGGAGCTGTTTTTT.

This clonotype is medium-sized within its sample. This chain joins TRBV7-2 and TRBJ2-3; no clear D gene. CDR3 length: 16 residues. In germline, CDR1 is SGHTA, CDR2 FQGNSA. The V end lost 0 bases, the J end lost 1 base, and 11 bases lay between the germline ends. The CDR3 sequence is CASSLAGGVGTDTQYF. For the CDR3, the DNA is TGTGCCAGCAGCTTAGCAGGTGGGGTTGGCACAGATACGCAGTATTTT.

The gene calls are TRBV4-3 and TRBJ2-1, with D perhaps matching TRBD1 (5 bases). The V and J ends lost 0 bases and 8 bases respectively, with 17 bases between them. Germline V gene sequence: CDR1 LGHNA, CDR2 YSLEER. The CDR3 covers 16 residues. Here the CDR3 reads CASSQDVTASLHEQFF. The CDR3 bases are TGCGCCAGCAGCCAAGACGTGACAGCCAGCCTCCATGAGCAGTTCTTC.

At least ten counts were recorded for this clonotype. J is TRBJ2-7 and V is TRBV14; 7 bases line up with TRBD1. V gave up 4 bases and J gave up 3 bases; unmatched junction bases: 9. CDR3 length: 15 residues. CDR1 is SGHDN, CDR2 FVKESK, per germline. CDR3 loop: CASSPLGTASYEQYF. The CDR3 bases are TGTGCCAGCAGCCCCCTAGGGACAGCCAGCTACGAGCAGTACTTC.

This clonotype was counted at least ten times. CDR3 nucleotides: TGTGCCAGCAGTGCGGGACTAGCGGGGATGCCAGATACGCAGTATTTT. Amino acid sequence: CASSAGLAGMPDTQYF. The V and J genes are TRBV28 and TRBJ2-3; 13 nucleotides agree with TRBD2. Germline trimming cut 5 bases from V and 4 bases from J; bases unmatched to any gene: 6. This CDR3 is built from 16 residues. Germline-derived CDR1 and CDR2 are MDHEN and SYDVKM.

By proportion, this clonotype is medium-sized. The chain carries TRBV20-1 and TRBJ1-4; weak D call: TRBD1 (5 bases). Germline CDR1 and CDR2: DFQATT and SNEGSKA (reference sequence). CDR3 length: 14 amino acids. V was cut by 5 bases and J by 4 bases, with 14 bases left in between. The CDR3 bases are TGCAGTGCTCGTACCGGGACTGTTAATGAAAAACTGTTTTTT. Its protein is CSARTGTVNEKLFF.

In its sample, this clonotype was seen many times. The chain couples TRBV10-2 to TRBJ1-6, with D perhaps matching TRBD1 (5 bases). There are 14 residues in the CDR3. CDR1 WSHSY and CDR2 SAAADI come from the germline V gene. V lost 6 bases and J lost 9, with 15 bases in between. CDR3 DNA sequence: TGCGCCAGCAGAATGGGGGAATCGACTTCACCCCTCCACTTT. Its translation: CASRMGESTSPLHF.

This clonotype was observed at least ten times. The V gene is TRBV20-1, the J gene TRBJ2-7; D is tentatively TRBD1 or TRBD2 (6 bases each). V was cut by 3 bases and J by 7 bases, with 22 bases left in between. In germline, CDR1 is DFQATT, CDR2 SNEGSKA (reference sequence). This CDR3 is built from 15 residues. The CDR3 nucleotides are TGCAGTGCTAGTCGCCAGGGGAGGCCTACCTGGGAGCAGTACTTC. Its translation: CSASRQGRPTWEQYF.

This clonotype appeared many times. V and J are TRBV2 and TRBJ2-7, with D perhaps given as TRBD1 or TRBD2 (5 bases each). Per germline, CDR1 SNHLY and CDR2 FYNNEI. The V and J ends lost 3 bases and 2 bases respectively, with 11 bases between them. CDR3 length: 14 residues. The CDR3 protein is CASSDQRGAYEQYF. CDR3 DNA: TGTGCCAGCAGTGATCAGAGAGGGGCCTACGAGCAGTACTTC.